The clone carrying this T cell receptor (beta chain) was detected a few times. Its target is not known. The germline gives CDR1 SEHNR, CDR2 FQNEAQ (reference sequence). Trimming removed 5 bases from V and 5 bases from J, with 7 bases in between. The length of the CDR3 is 12 residues. This sample stems from a study of beta chain features in type 1 diabetes. As every portion of the isolated RNA was reverse transcribed, the sequencing read expressed TCRB transcripts. An average of around 3.9 million reads was obtained for naive, central memory and regulatory T cell samples. The assay was immunoSEQ multiplex PCR, and TCRdb's table has in-frame clones only and misses some. The data contain 300,000 or so clones, approximately 15% of them seen just once; the ten biggest clones take up about 0.016%. Study-level findings and limits: TCRB CDR3s were moderately but significantly shorter in Type 1 diabetes patients in all four CD4+ subsets.

V usage is TRBV7-9 and J usage is TRBJ2-1; D not resolved. The sample consisted of naive CD4+ T cells from blood. The sequence came from a woman between 18 and 29 years old with type 1 diabetes. Written as DNA, the CDR3 is TGTGCCAGCAGCCCAGTGAACAATGAGCAGTTCTTC. The encoded protein is CASSPVNNEQFF.